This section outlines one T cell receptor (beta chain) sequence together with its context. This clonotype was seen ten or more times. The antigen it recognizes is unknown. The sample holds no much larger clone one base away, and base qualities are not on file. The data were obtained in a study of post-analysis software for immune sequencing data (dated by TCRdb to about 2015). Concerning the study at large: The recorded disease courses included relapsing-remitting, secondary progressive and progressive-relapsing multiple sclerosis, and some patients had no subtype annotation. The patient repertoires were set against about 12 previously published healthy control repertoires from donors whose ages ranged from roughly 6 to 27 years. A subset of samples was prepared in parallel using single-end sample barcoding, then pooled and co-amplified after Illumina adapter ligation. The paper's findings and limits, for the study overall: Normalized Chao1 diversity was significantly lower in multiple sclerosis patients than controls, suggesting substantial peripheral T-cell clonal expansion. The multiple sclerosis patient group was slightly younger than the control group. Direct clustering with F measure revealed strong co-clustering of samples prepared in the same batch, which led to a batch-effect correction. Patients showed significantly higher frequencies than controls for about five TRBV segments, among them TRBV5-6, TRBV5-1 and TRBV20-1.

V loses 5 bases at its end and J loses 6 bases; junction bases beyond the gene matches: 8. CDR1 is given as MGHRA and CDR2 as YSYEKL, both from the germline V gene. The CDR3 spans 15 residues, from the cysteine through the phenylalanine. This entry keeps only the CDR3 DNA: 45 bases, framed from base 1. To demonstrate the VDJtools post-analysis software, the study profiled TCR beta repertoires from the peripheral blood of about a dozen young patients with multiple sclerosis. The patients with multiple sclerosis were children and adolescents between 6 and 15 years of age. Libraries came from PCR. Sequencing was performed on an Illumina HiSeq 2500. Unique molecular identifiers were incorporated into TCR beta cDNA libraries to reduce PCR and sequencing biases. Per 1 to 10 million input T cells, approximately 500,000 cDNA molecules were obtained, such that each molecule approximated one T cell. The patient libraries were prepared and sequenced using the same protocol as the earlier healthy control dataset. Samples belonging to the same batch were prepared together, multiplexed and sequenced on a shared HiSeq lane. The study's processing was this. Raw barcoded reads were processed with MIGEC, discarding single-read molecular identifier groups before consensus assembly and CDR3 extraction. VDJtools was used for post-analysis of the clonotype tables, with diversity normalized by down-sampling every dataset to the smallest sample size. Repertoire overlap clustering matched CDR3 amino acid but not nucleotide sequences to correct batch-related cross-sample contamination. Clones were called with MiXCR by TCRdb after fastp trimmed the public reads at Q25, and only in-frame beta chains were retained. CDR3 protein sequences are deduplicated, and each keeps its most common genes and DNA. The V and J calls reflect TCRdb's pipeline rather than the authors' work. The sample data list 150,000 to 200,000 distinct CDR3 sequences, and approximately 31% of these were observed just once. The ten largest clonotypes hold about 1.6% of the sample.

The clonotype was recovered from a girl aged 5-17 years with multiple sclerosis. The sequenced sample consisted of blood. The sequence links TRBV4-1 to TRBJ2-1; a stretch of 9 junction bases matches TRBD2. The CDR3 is CASSRIAGALNEQFF. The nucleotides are TGCGCCAGCAGCAGAATAGCGGGAGCACTCAATGAGCAGTTCTTC.